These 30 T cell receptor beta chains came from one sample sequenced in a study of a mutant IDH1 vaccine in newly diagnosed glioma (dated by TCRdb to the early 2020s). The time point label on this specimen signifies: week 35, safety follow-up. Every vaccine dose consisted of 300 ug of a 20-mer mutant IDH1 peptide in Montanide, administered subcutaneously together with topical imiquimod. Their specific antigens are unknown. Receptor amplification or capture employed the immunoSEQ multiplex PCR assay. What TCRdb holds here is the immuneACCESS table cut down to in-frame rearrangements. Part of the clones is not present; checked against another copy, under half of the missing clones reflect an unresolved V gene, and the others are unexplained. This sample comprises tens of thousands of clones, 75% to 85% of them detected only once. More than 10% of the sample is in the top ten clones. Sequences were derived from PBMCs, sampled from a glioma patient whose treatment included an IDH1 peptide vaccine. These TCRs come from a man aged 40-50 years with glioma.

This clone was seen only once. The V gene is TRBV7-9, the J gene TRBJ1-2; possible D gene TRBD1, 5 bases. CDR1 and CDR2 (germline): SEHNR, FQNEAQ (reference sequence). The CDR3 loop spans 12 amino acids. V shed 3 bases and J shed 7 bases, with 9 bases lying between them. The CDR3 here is CASSFNQGGYTF. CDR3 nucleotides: TGTGCCAGCAGCTTCAATCAGGGTGGCTACACCTTC.

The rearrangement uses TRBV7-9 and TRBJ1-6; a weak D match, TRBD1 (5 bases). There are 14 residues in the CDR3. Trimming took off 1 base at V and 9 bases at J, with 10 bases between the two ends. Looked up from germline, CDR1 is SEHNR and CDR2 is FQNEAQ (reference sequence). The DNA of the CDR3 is TGTGCCAGCAGCTTAGGACCAAGGGGTTCACCCCTCCACTTT. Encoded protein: CASSLGPRGSPLHF.

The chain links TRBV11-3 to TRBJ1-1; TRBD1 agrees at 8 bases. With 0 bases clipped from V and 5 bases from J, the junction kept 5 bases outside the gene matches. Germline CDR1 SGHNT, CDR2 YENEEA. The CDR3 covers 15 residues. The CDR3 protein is CASSLDPTGGTEAFF. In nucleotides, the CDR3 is TGTGCCAGCAGCTTAGATCCCACAGGGGGGACTGAAGCTTTCTTT.

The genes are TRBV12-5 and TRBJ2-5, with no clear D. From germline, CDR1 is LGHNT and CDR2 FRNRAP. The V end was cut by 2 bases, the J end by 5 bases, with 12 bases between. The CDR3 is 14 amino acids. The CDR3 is CASGLTIFGETQYF. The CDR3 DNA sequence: TGTGCTAGTGGTTTGACAATTTTCGGGGAGACCCAGTACTTC.

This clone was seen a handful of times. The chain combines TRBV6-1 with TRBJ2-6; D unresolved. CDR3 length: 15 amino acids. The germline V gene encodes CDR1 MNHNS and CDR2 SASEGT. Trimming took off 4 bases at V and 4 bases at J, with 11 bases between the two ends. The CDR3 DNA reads TGTGCCAGCAGTGCAGAGGTTACGGGGGCCAACGTCCTGACTTTC. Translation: CASSAEVTGANVLTF.

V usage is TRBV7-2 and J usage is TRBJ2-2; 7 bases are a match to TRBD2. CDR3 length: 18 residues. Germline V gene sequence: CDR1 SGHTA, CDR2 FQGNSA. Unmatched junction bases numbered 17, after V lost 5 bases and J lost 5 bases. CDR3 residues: CASSHSRREKRWTGELFF. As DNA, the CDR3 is TGTGCCAGCAGCCATAGCAGGCGGGAGAAGCGGTGGACCGGGGAGCTGTTTTTT. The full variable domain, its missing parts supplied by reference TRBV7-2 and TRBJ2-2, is GAGVSQSPSNKVTEKGKDVELRCDPISGHTALYWYRQSLGQGLEFLIYFQGNSAPDKSGLPSDRFSAERTGGSVSTLTIQRTQQEDSAVYLCASSHSRREKRWTGELFFGEGSRLTVL.

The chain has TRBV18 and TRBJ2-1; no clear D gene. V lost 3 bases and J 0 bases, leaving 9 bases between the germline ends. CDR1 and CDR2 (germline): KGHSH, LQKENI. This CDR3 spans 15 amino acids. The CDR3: CASSPEVGSYNEQFF. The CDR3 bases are TGTGCCAGCTCACCGGAAGTAGGCTCCTACAATGAGCAGTTCTTC.

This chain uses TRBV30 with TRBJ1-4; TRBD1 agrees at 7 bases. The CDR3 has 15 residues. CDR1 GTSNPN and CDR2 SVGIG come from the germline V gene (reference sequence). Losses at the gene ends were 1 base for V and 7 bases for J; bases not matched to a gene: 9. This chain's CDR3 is CAWSDGQVKGEKLFF. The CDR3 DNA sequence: TGTGCCTGGAGTGACGGACAGGTTAAGGGTGAAAAACTGTTTTTT.

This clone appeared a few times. The CDR3 protein is CASSQSGQKNQPQHF. CDR3 nucleotide sequence: TGTGCCAGCTCACAGTCGGGACAGAAAAATCAGCCCCAGCATTTT. The chain combines TRBV18 with TRBJ1-5, with TRBD1 matching 7 bases. The V gene end was trimmed by 4 bases and the J gene end by 4 bases; junction bases not matched to a gene: 7. The germline gives CDR1 KGHSH, CDR2 LQKENI. This CDR3 has 15 amino acids.

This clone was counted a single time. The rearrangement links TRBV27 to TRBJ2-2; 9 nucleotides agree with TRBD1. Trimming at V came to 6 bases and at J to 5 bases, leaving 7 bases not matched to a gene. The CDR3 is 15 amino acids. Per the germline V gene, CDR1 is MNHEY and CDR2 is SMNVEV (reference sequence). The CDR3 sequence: CASSSGTGSTGELFF. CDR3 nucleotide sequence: TGTGCCAGCAGCTCCGGGACAGGGAGTACCGGGGAGCTGTTTTTT.

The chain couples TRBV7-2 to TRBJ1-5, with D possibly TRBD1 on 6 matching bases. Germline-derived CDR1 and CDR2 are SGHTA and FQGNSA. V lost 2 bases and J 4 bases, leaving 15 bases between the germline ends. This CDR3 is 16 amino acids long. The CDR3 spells CASSLRTSRGNQPQHF. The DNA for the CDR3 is TGTGCCAGCAGCTTACGTACTAGCAGGGGTAATCAGCCCCAGCATTTT.

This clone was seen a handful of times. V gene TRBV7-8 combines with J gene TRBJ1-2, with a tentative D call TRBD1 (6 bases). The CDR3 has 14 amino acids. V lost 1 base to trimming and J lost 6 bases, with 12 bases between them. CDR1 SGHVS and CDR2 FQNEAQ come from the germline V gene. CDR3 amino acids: CASSLGRGVNGYTF. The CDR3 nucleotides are TGTGCCAGCAGCTTAGGCAGGGGAGTGAATGGCTACACCTTC.

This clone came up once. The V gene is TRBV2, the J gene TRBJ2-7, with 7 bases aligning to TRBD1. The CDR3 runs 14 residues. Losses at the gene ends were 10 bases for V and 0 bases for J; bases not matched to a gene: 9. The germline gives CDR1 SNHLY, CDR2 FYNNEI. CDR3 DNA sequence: TGTGCCACCTTGAAATGGGACAGCTCCTACGAGCAGTACGTC. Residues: CATLKWDSSYEQYV.

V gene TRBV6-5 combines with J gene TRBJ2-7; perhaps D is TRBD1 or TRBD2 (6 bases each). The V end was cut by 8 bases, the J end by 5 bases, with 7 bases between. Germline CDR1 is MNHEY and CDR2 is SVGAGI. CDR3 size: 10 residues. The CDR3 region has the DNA TGTGCCAGCGGGGGGCACGAGCAGTACTTC. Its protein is CASGGHEQYF.

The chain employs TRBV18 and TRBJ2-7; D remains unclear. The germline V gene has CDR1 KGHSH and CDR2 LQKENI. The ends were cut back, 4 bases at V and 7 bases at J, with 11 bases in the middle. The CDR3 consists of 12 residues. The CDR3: CASSRGSSEQYV. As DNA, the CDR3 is TGTGCCAGCTCACGTGGATCTTCGGAGCAGTACGTC.

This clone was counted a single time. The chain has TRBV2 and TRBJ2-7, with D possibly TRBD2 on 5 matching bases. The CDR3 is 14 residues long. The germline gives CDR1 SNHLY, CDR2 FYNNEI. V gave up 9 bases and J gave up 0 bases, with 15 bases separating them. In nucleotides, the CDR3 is TGTGCCAGTAGGAGATACGGGAACTCCTACGAGCAGTACTTC. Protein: CASRRYGNSYEQYF.

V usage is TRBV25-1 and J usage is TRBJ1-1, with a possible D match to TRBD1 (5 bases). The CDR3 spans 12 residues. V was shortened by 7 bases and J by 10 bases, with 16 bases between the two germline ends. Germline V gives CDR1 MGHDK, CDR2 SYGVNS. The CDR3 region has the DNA TGTGCCAGCAATCAGGGATATCTGCGAGCTTTCTTT. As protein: CASNQGYLRAFF. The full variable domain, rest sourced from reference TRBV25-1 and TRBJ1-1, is EADIYQTPRYLVIGTGKKITLECSQTMGHDKMYWYQQDPGMELHLIHYSYGVNSTEKGDLSSESTVSRIRTEHFPLTLESARPSHTSQYLCASNQGYLRAFFGQGTRLTVV.

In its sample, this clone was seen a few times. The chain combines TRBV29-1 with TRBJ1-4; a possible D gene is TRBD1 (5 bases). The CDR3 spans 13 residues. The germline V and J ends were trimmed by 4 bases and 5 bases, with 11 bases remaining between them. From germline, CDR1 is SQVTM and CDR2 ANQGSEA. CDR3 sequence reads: CSVVGLQNEKLFF. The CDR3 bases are TGCAGCGTTGTGGGACTTCAGAATGAAAAACTGTTTTTT.

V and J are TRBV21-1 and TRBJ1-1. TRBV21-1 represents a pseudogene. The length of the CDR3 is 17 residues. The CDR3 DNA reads TGTGCCAGCACCCAGAGGGCAGGGAGGCTCATGAACACTGAAGCTTTCTTT. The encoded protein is CASTQRAGRLMNTEAFF.

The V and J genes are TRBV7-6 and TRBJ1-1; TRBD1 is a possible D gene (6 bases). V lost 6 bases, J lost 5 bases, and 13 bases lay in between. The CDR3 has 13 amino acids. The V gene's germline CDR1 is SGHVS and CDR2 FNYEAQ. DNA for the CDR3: TGTGCCAGCAGACCCACAGGGAGTACTGAAGCTTTCTTT. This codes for CASRPTGSTEAFF.

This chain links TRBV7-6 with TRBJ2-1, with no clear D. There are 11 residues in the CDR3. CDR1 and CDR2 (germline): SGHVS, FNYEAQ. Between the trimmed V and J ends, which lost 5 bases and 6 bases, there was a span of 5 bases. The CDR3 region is CASSPRNEQFF. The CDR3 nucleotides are TGTGCCAGCAGCCCCCGCAATGAGCAGTTCTTC.

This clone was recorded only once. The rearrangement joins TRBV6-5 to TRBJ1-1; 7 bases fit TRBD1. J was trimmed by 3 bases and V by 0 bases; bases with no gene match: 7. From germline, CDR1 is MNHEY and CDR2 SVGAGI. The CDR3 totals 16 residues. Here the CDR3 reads CASSYSTTGRDTEAFF. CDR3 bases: TGTGCCAGCAGTTACTCGACGACAGGGCGCGACACTGAAGCTTTCTTT.

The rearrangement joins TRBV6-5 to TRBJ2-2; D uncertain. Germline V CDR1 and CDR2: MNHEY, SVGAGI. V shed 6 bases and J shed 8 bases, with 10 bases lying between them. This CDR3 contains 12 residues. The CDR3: CASRESAGELFF. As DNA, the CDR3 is TGTGCCAGCAGGGAGTCCGCGGGGGAGCTGTTTTTT.

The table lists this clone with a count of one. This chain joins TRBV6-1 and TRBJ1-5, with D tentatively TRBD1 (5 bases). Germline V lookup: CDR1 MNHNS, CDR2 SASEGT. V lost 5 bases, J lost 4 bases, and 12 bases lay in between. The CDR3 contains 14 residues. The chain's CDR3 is CASSPGLQNQPQHF. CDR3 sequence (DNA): TGTGCCAGCAGTCCAGGGCTCCAAAATCAGCCCCAGCATTTT.

Here the CDR3 reads CASSLDPGPNEQFF. As DNA, the CDR3 is TGTGCCAGCAGCTTGGACCCGGGACCCAATGAGCAGTTCTTC. V is TRBV5-4 and J is TRBJ2-1; tentatively, D is TRBD1 or TRBD2 (5 bases each). CDR1 and CDR2 (germline): SGHNT, YYREEE (reference sequence). The V and J ends lost 0 bases and 6 bases respectively, with 10 bases between them. The CDR3 has 14 residues.

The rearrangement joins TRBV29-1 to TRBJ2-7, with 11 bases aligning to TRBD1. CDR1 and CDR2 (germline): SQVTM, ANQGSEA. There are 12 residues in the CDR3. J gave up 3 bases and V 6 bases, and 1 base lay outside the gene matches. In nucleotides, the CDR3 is TGCAGCGTCGGGACAGGGGGCTACGAGCAGTACTTC. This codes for CSVGTGGYEQYF.

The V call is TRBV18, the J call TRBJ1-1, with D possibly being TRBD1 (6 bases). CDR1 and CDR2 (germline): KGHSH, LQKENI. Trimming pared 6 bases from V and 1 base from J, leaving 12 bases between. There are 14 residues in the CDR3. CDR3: CASSPGHRNTEAFF. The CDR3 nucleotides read TGTGCCAGCTCCCCGGGACACCGGAACACTGAAGCTTTCTTT. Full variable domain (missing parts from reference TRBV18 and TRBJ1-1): NAGVMQNPRHLVRRRGQEARLRCSPMKGHSHVYWYRQLPEEGLKFMVYLQKENIIDESGMPKERFSAEFPKEGPSILRIQQVVRGDSAAYFCASSPGHRNTEAFFGQGTRLTVV.

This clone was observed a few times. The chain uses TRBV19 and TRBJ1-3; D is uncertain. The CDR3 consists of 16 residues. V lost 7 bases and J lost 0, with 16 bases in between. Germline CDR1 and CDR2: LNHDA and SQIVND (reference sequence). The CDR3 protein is CASKDAPGYSGNTIYF. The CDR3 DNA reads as TGTGCCAGTAAGGACGCTCCGGGTTACTCTGGAAACACCATATATTTT.

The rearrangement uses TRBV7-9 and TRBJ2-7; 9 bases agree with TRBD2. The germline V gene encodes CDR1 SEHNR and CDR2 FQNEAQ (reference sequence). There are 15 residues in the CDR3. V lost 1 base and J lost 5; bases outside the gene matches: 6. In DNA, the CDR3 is TGTGCCAGCAGCTTAGGATCTAGCGGGATGGACGAGCAGTACTTC. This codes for CASSLGSSGMDEQYF.

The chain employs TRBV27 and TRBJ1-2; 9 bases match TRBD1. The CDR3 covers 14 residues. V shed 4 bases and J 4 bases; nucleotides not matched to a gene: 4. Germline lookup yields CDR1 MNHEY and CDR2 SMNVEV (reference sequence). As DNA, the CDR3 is TGTGCCAGCAGTTCAGGGACAGGGTCCTATGGCTACACCTTC. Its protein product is CASSSGTGSYGYTF.